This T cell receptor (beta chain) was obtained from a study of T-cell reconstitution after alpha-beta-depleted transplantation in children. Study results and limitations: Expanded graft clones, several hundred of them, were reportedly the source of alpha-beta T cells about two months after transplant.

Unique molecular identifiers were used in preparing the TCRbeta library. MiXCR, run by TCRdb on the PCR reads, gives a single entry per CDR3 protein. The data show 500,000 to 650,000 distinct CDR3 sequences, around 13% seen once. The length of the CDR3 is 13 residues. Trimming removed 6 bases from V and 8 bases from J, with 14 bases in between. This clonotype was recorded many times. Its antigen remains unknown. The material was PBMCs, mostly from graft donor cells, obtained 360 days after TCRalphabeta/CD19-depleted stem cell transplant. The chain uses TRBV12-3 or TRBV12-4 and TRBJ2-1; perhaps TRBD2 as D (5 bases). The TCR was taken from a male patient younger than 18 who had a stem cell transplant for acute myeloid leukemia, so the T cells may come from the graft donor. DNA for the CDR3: TGTGCCAGCAGACCGCCCGGGAAGTATGAGCAGTTCTTC. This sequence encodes CASRPPGKYEQFF.